This T cell receptor (beta chain) was identified during a study of cytomegalovirus exposure and HLA in healthy donors. Study-level information: A previous analysis identified approximately 120 million unique TCR beta sequences derived from roughly 190 million T cells. Regarding the study as a whole: Later on, analysis showed that most CMV-associated TCR beta chains appeared to be HLA-restricted. Analyses of presence/absence relied on an assumption of roughly uniform sequencing depth across donors.

Primers: 60 Vbeta forward and 13 Jbeta reverse. The data were produced by immunoSEQ multiplex PCR, yet TCRdb's version contains in-frame clones alone and is incomplete. This table holds 100,000 to 150,000 clones, 70% to 85% found once. On this clone itself: Antigen: not known.

The germline V gene encodes CDR1 LNHDA and CDR2 SQIVND (reference sequence). With V trimmed by 5 bases and J by 0 bases, 6 bases remained unmatched. The CDR3 runs to 15 residues. Sequenced: PBMCs. This clonotype was obtained from a boy between 5 and 17 years old in good health and CMV-seronegative. V usage is TRBV19 and J usage is TRBJ1-2; 7 bases map to TRBD1. The CDR3 here is CASSAGTDPNYGYTF. CDR3 in DNA: TGTGCCAGTAGTGCCGGGACAGATCCTAACTATGGCTACACCTTC.